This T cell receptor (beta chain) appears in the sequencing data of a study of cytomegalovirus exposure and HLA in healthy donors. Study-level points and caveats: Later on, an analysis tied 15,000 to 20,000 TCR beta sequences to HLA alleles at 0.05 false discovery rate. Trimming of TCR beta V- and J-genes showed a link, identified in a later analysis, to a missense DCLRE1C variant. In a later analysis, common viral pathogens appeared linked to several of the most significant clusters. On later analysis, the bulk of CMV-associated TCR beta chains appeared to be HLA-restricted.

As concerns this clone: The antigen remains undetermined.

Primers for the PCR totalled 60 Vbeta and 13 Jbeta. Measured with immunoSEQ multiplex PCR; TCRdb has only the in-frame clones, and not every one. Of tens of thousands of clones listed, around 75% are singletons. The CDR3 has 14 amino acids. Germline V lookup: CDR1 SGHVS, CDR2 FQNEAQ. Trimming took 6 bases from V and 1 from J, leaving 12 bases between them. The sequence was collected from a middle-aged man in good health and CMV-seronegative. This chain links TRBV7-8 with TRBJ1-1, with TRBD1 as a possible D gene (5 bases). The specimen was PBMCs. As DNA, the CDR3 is TGTGCCAGCAGGGAGGGGAACAGGAACACTGAAGCTTTCTTT. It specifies CASREGNRNTEAFF.